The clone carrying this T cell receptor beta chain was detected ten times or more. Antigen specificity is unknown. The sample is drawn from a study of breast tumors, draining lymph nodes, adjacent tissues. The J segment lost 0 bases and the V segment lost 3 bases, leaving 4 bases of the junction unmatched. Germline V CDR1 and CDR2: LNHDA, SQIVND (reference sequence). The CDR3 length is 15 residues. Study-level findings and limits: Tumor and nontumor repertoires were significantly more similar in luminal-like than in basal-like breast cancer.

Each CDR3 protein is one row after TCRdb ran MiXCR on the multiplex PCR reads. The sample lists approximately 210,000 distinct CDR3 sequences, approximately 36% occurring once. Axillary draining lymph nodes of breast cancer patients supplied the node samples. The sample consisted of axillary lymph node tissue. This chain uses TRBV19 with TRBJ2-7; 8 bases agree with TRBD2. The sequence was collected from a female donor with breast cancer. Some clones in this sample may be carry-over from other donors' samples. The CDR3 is CASSMSGGTSYEQYF. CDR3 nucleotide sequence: TGTGCCAGTAGTATGAGCGGGGGCACCTCCTACGAGCAGTACTTC.